This T cell receptor (beta chain) was sequenced during a study of blood T cell repertoires in COVID-19. Study context: The United States, Italy and Spain provided the acute and convalescent COVID-19 samples. Sources were T cells, B-cell-depleted T cells, or PBMCs; the material itself was cDNA or gDNA.

Here immunoSEQ multiplex PCR was the method, and the copy in TCRdb shows in-frame clones only, minus some. Found here are approximately 220,000 clones, approximately 80% of them singletons; the top ten hold nearly 7.5%. The V and J ends lost 1 base and 7 bases, in that order; junction bases with no gene match: 16. Germline assignment: CDR1 SGHNT and CDR2 YYREEE (reference sequence). This CDR3 region has 17 residues. Participants, about 18 to 95 years old, spanned around 25 US areas. The material sequenced was PBMCs or T cells enriched from blood (not recorded which). The TCR comes from a woman aged 40 to 50 with acute COVID-19. This chain links TRBV5-4 with TRBJ2-7, with 8 bases matching TRBD1. The CDR3 DNA reads TGTGCCAGCAGCTTGTTAAGCGGCCCAGGGGGCGCAGAAGAGCAGTACTTC. Translation gives CASSLLSGPGGAEEQYF. Using reference TRBV5-4 and TRBJ2-7 for the parts outside the CDR3, the full variable domain is ETGVTQSPTHLIKTRGQQVTLRCSSQSGHNTVSWYQQALGQGPQFIFQYYREEENGRGNFPPRFSGLQFPNYSSELNVNALELDDSALYLCASSLLSGPGGAEEQYFGPGTRLTVT.